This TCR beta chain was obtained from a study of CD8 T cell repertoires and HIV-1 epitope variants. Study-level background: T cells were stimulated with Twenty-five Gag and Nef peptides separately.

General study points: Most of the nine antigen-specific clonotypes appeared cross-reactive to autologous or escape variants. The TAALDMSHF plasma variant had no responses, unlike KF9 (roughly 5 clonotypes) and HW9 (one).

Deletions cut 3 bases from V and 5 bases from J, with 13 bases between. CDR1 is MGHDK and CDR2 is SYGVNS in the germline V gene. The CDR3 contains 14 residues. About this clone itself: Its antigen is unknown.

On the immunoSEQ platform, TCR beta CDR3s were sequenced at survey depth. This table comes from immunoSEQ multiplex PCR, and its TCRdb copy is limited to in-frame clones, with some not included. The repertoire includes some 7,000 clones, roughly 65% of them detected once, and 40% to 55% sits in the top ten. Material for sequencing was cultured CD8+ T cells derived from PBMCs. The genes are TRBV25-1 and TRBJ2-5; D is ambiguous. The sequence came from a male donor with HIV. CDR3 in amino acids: CASSETVKGETQYF. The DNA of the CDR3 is TGTGCCAGCAGTGAGACCGTGAAGGGCGAGACCCAGTACTTC.